The subject of this entry is one T cell receptor (beta chain). As yet, its antigen is unknown. The data derive from a study of OX40 agonist ivuxolimab in advanced cancers. Study-level findings and limits: Researchers did not establish what antigens the expanded peripheral T cells target.

The CDR3 loop spans 14 amino acids. Germline CDR1 and CDR2: SGHRS and YFSETQ. Trimming at V came to 4 bases and at J to 3 bases, leaving 4 bases not matched to a gene. TCRdb keeps only in-frame clones here, not all; method: immunoSEQ multiplex PCR. Of 35,000 to 55,000 clones in the sample, roughly 80% were seen once. The starting material was CD4+ or CD8+ T cells sorted from blood, obtained in a trial of the OX40 agonist ivuxolimab. This chain uses TRBV5-1 with TRBJ2-7, with TRBD2 matching 10 bases. The TCR was taken from an adult with an advanced solid tumor such as melanoma, head and neck, liver or kidney cancer. The CDR3 here is CASSLASGGYEQYF. CDR3 in DNA: TGCGCCAGCAGCCTAGCTAGCGGGGGCTACGAGCAGTACTTC.